The present entry profiles one TCR beta chain with its context. V dropped 3 bases and J dropped 10; count of bases not matched to a gene: 10. The CDR3 has 16 amino acids. Germline loops: CDR1 MDHEN, CDR2 SYDVKM. Sequencing was performed with immunoSEQ multiplex PCR; in TCRdb, only in-frame clones are kept and a portion is missing. The sample has around 130,000 clones; around 92% are singletons. This record comes from a study of control samples from healthy donors and cancer patients. Sequenced input: PBMCs. The clonotype was recovered from a man aged 45-65 years with head and neck cancer. This chain connects TRBV28 to TRBJ2-1; 12 bases agree with TRBD2. The CDR3 loop reads CASSFIGASGRAEQFF. The CDR3 nucleotides are TGTGCCAGCAGTTTTATCGGGGCTAGCGGGAGGGCAGAGCAGTTCTTC.